This paragraph reports one T cell receptor (beta chain). Its matching antigen is unknown. Germline loops: CDR1 KGHSH, CDR2 LQKENI. This CDR3 spans 14 amino acids. Germline trimming cut 2 bases from V and 7 bases from J; bases unmatched to any gene: 6. This sample was included in a study of cytomegalovirus exposure and HLA in healthy donors. Study-level points and caveats: V segments that were indistinguishable, TRBV6-2 and TRBV6-3 among them, were omitted from analysis.

Primers for the PCR totalled 60 Vbeta and 13 Jbeta. Sequencing used immunoSEQ multiplex PCR; TCRdb keeps in-frame clones, though not all of them. The table lists some 65,000 clones, around 68% of them singletons. The source of this sequence is a woman aged 25 to 39 in good health and CMV-seronegative. The chain links TRBV18 to TRBJ1-2; TRBD1 matches 8 bases. Sequencing used PBMCs. The DNA of the CDR3 is TGTGCCAGCTCACCAGAGGCAGGGGGCTCTGGCTACACCTTC. It codes for CASSPEAGGSGYTF.